This entry lists 15 T cell receptor beta chains sequenced from one sample in a study of blood T cell repertoires in COVID-19 (dated by TCRdb to the early 2020s). Library method: the immunoSEQ multiplex PCR assay. TCRdb holds this immuneACCESS table with in-frame rearrangements only. Some clones are missing; in checked studies, unresolved V genes explain under half, and the rest has no known cause. The sample includes about 280,000 clones, with 88% observed a single time. The ten largest clones represent 2% of the sample. Sequencing was carried out using PBMCs or T cells enriched from blood (not recorded which). Receptors were obtained from an older woman in a cohort exposed to, infected with or recovered from COVID-19 (not recorded which).

The V gene is TRBV19, the J gene TRBJ2-4, with D maybe TRBD2 (5 bases). CDR1 and CDR2 (germline): LNHDA, SQIVND (reference sequence). V was clipped by 4 bases and J by 2 bases, with 18 bases between them. The CDR3 runs 17 residues. Here the CDR3 DNA reads TGTGCCAGTAGTACCTGGACCACACGGGGATCCAAAAACATTCAGTACTTC. It codes for CASSTWTTRGSKNIQYF.

The chain joins TRBV6-5 to TRBJ1-1; 7 bases are shared with TRBD1. With 4 bases clipped from V and 2 bases from J, the junction kept 7 bases outside the gene matches. Germline loops: CDR1 MNHEY, CDR2 SVGAGI. The CDR3 has 15 residues. The CDR3 coding sequence is TGTGCCAGCAGTTCGACAGGGTTGAGTAACACTGAAGCTTTCTTT. It encodes CASSSTGLSNTEAFF.

This sequence joins TRBV27 and TRBJ1-2, with 7 bases lining up with TRBD1. Losses at the gene ends were 0 bases for V and 5 bases for J; bases not matched to a gene: 6. CDR3 length equals 15 residues. Germline CDR1 reads MNHEY; CDR2 reads SMNVEV (reference sequence). CDR3 sequence (DNA): TGTGCCAGCAGTTTATCGATTACAGGGGCATATGGCTACACCTTC. It encodes CASSLSITGAYGYTF.

The chain recombines TRBV30 with TRBJ2-1; tentatively, D is TRBD1 (8 bases). CDR1 and CDR2 (germline): GTSNPN, SVGIG (reference sequence). The CDR3 has 13 amino acids. Trimming removed 2 bases from V and 9 bases from J, with 14 bases in between. In DNA, the CDR3 is TGTGCCTGGAGTTTAACAGGGGGGGGTGAGCAGTTCTTC. Translation gives CAWSLTGGGEQFF.

This chain uses TRBV3-1 (or the pseudogene TRBV3-2) with TRBJ2-5, with D tentatively TRBD1 (6 bases). Germline CDR1 is LGHDT and CDR2 is YNNKEL (reference sequence). This CDR3 region has 14 residues. V lost 2 bases to trimming and J lost 0 bases, with 7 bases between them. CDR3 loop: CASSQNRDQETQYF. DNA for the CDR3: TGTGCCAGCAGCCAAAACAGGGACCAAGAGACCCAGTACTTC.

This chain connects TRBV6-4 to TRBJ2-2; weak D call: TRBD1 (6 bases). The CDR3 is made up of 13 amino acids. Trimming took off 7 bases at V and 4 bases at J, with 10 bases between the two ends. In germline, CDR1 is MRHNA, CDR2 SNTAGT. The CDR3 protein is CASKVGATGELFF. The CDR3 bases are TGTGCCAGCAAGGTGGGGGCCACCGGGGAGCTGTTTTTT.

This clone was observed once. J is TRBJ2-3 and V is TRBV4-2; 10 bases are a match to TRBD2. The length of the CDR3 is 15 residues. Germline-derived CDR1 and CDR2 are LGHNA and YNFKEQ. The J segment lost 4 bases and the V segment lost 1 base, leaving 2 bases of the junction unmatched. The CDR3 sequence is CASSQGLAGADTQYF. Here the CDR3 DNA reads TGTGCCAGCAGCCAAGGACTAGCGGGCGCAGATACGCAGTATTTT.

This clone occurred once. With a much larger clone just one base away, this may be a read error. V usage is TRBV7-9 and J usage is TRBJ1-1; a possible D gene is TRBD1 (6 bases). CDR1 SEHNR and CDR2 FQNEAQ come from the germline V gene (reference sequence). The CDR3 is 14 amino acids. V lost 3 bases to trimming and J lost 0 bases, with 8 bases between them. CDR3 in amino acids: CASSFGGLNTEAFF. CDR3 DNA sequence: TGTGCCAGCAGCTTCGGGGGGCTGAACACTGAAGCTTTCTTT.

The CDR3 loop reads CASSSADLSYEQYF. As DNA, the CDR3 is TGTGCCAGCAGTTCAGCGGACCTCTCCTACGAGCAGTACTTC. This chain uses TRBV27 with TRBJ2-7; D is perhaps TRBD2 (5 bases). Germline CDR1 and CDR2: MNHEY and SMNVEV (reference sequence). Trimming removed 4 bases from V and 0 bases from J, with 10 bases in between. This CDR3 is 14 amino acids long.

This clone was observed a handful of times. The V call is TRBV19, the J call TRBJ1-4, with 7 nucleotides matching TRBD1. The CDR3 loop spans 15 amino acids. The germline CDR1 and CDR2 sequences are LNHDA and SQIVND (reference sequence). V lost 10 bases to trimming and J lost 8 bases; unmatched junction nucleotides: 16. The CDR3 loop reads CATTPDRNRQEKLFF. In nucleotides, the CDR3 is TGTGCCACCACACCGGACAGGAATAGACAGGAAAAACTGTTTTTT.

The genes are TRBV6-5 and TRBJ2-1, with TRBD2 matching over 14 bases. In germline, CDR1 is MNHEY, CDR2 SVGAGI. V lost 0 bases, J lost 10 bases, and 5 bases stayed unmatched. The CDR3 runs to 16 residues. The CDR3 here is CASSYSGTSGGPEQFF. The CDR3 bases are TGTGCCAGCAGTTACTCGGGGACTAGCGGGGGACCGGAGCAGTTCTTC.

The V and J genes are TRBV10-3 and TRBJ2-1, with 12 bases that match TRBD2. V lost 4 bases, J lost 10 bases, and 8 bases stayed unmatched. The CDR3 has 15 residues. Germline V gene sequence: CDR1 ENHRY, CDR2 SYGVKD. DNA of the CDR3: TGTGCCATCAGTGTTTCGACTAGCGGGAGAGGGGAGCAGTTCTTC. Its protein product is CAISVSTSGRGEQFF.

The CDR3 loop reads CASSGLGTGVAAFF. As DNA, the CDR3 is TGCGCCAGCAGTGGTCTCGGGACAGGGGTGGCAGCTTTCTTT. The rearrangement uses TRBV10-1 and TRBJ1-1, with 10 positions matching TRBD1. This CDR3 region has 14 residues. V was clipped by 4 bases and J by 10 bases; unmatched bases: 9. CDR1 WNHNN and CDR2 SYGVQD come from the germline V gene (reference sequence).

The chain joins TRBV15 to TRBJ2-7; weak D call: TRBD2 (6 bases). V lost 1 base and J lost 10, with 14 bases in between. The CDR3 runs to 13 residues. Germline CDR1 is LNHNV and CDR2 is YYDKDF (reference sequence). This CDR3 reads CATSRGLASDQYF. The CDR3 region has the DNA TGTGCCACCAGCAGAGGGCTAGCGTCCGACCAGTACTTC.

This chain connects TRBV30 to TRBJ1-1; D is ambiguous. Looked up from germline, CDR1 is GTSNPN and CDR2 is SVGIG (reference sequence). CDR3 length: 13 amino acids. Trimming stripped 4 bases from V and 1 base from J, with 10 bases between. In DNA form, the CDR3 reads TGTGCCTGGATCCGACACAAGAACACTGAAGCTTTCTTT. Protein sequence: CAWIRHKNTEAFF.